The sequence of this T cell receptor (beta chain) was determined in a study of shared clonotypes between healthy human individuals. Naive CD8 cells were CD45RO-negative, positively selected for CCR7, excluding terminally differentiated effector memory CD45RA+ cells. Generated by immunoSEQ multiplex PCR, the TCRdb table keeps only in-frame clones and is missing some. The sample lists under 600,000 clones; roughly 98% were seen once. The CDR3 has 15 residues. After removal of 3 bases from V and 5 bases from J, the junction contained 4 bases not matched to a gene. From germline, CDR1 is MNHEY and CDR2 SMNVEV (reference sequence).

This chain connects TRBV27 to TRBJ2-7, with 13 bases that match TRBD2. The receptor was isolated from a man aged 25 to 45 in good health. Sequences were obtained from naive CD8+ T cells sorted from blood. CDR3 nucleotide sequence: TGTGCCAGCAGTTTGACTAGCGGGAGGCTTAACGAGCAGTACTTC. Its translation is CASSLTSGRLNEQYF.